This TCR beta chain was sequenced in a study of identical twins. Study-wide results and caveats: Out-of-frame TCR alpha sharing observed in monozygotic twins exceeded model estimates. Zero-insertion analyses were open to partial confounding by invariant MAIT and iNKT cells. Abundant beta clonotypes from cord blood bore fewer insertions; memory repertoires lacked this pattern.

The germline V gene encodes CDR1 SSHAT and CDR2 FNYEAQ (reference sequence). This CDR3 is built from 12 residues. Details on this clonotype: The antigen remains undetermined.

Each CDR3 protein is one row after TCRdb ran MiXCR on the 5' RACE reads. The data contain 460,000 or so distinct CDR3 sequences, approximately 14% of them seen just once; the ten biggest clones take up about 0.52%. The data were also submitted as part of a second study, on yellow fever vaccine responses in identical twins.

The TCR comes from a woman aged 18-30 years in good health. The chain links TRBV7-7 to TRBJ2-5; 8 bases are a match to TRBD2. The sequencing input was CD4+ T cells sorted from blood. In DNA form, the CDR3 reads TGTGCTATAAGCGGGAGTGGTGAGACCCAGTACTTC. Amino acids: CAISGSGETQYF. The entire variable domain, with the rest obtained from reference TRBV7-7 and TRBJ2-5, is as follows: GAGVSQSPRYKVTKRGQDVTLRCDPISSHATLYWYQQALGQGPEFLTYFNYEAQPDKSGLPSDRFSAERPEGSISTLTIQRTEQRDSAMYRCAISGSGETQYFGPGTRLLVL.